The T cell receptor (beta chain) under discussion was sequenced for a study of blood T cell repertoires in COVID-19. J lost 5 bases, V lost 8 bases, and 7 bases had no gene match. This CDR3 spans 14 amino acids. From germline, CDR1 is KGHSH and CDR2 LQKENI. Only in-frame clones appear in the TCRdb table, and some are missing; sequencing was by immunoSEQ multiplex PCR. The sample holds 95,000 to 150,000 clones; more than 70% are singletons and the top ten take approximately 5.8%. V and J are TRBV18 and TRBJ1-2; 11 bases are shared with TRBD1. The receptor was derived from a man older than 75 with active or convalescent COVID-19. Sequences were obtained from peripheral blood. The CDR3 DNA follows: TGTGCCAGCCAGCTGGGACAGGGGGAATATGGCTACACCTTC. This translates into CASQLGQGEYGYTF.